This is a list of T cell receptor beta chains from one sample in a study of blood T cell repertoires in COVID-19. Some clones are missing from TCRdb's copy, which holds only in-frame ones; the method was immunoSEQ multiplex PCR. The sample lists 200,000 or so clones; roughly 84% were seen once. Sample: peripheral blood. These receptor sequences come from a person aged 65 to 85 with COVID-19, enrolled during active disease. Both conserved end residues are part of each CDR3. The order of the fields is J gene, D gene, clone size, V gene, CDR3 DNA, CDR3 protein. D genes are given only for firm matches. Rows may omit the clone size; those that give it use once, few, many or a size class.

>TRBJ2-7|TRBD1|few|TRBV5-1
TGCGCCAGCAGCTTGGCCCAATCTCCGGGACAGAGTTACGAGCAGTACTTC
CASSLAQSPGQSYEQYF
>TRBJ2-2|TRBD2|.|TRBV19
TGTGCCAGTAGTATCCATAATAGCGGGACCGGGGAGCTGTTTTTT
CASSIHNSGTGELFF
>TRBJ2-2|.|once|TRBV13
TGTGCCAGCAGCTTTACAGGTGTCGGGGAGCTGTTTTTT
CASSFTGVGELFF
>TRBJ2-5|.|once|TRBV7-2
TGTGCCAGCAGCTTAGTGGGGACTGTACAAGAGACCCAGTACTTC
CASSLVGTVQETQYF
>TRBJ2-7|.|.|TRBV19
TGTGCCAGTAGTATCCAGGGTTCCTACGAGCAGTACTTC
CASSIQGSYEQYF
>TRBJ2-6|.|.|TRBV6-4
TGTGCCAGCAGTACAGGGTGGGGGGCCAACGTCCTGACTTTC
CASSTGWGANVLTF
>TRBJ1-5|.|.|TRBV6-6
TGTGCCAGCAGCTTAGATAATCAGCCCCAGCATTTT
CASSLDNQPQHF
>TRBJ1-1|.|once|TRBV19
TGTGCCAGTAGTCGGGGTCGGATGAACACTGAAGCTTTCTTT
CASSRGRMNTEAFF
>TRBJ1-2|TRBD1|.|TRBV18
TGTGCCAGCTCGCCGGGACAGGGGGACGCGATTAACTATGGCTACACCTTC
CASSPGQGDAINYGYTF
>TRBJ2-3|TRBD1|.|TRBV18
TGTGCCAGCAATCCCTCCTTTGGACAGGGGACTGATACGCAGTATTTT
CASNPSFGQGTDTQYF
>TRBJ1-1|.|.|TRBV19
TGTGCCAGTACCCGAACAACCATCTCGAACACTGAAGCTTTCTTT
CASTRTTISNTEAFF
>TRBJ1-2|TRBD1|few|TRBV7-2
TGTGCCAGCAGCCCCCGGGACAGGTCAGGAGGCTACACCTTC
CASSPRDRSGGYTF
>TRBJ2-2|.|.|TRBV7-2
TGTGCCAGCAGCAGATTGTTGGGGGCCGACACCGGGGAGCTGTTTTTT
CASSRLLGADTGELFF
>TRBJ2-1|.|.|TRBV4-1
TGCGCCAGCAGCCACCCGGGAGTCAATTGGAATGAGCAGTTCTTC
CASSHPGVNWNEQFF
>TRBJ2-1|.|.|TRBV15
TGTGCCACCAGCAGAGAGCTGGTGGCTAGTCAAGGTGAGCAGTTCTTC
CATSRELVASQGEQFF
>TRBJ1-1|.|few|TRBV28
TGTGCCAGCAGTCCGGCAGGCCACACTGAAGCTTTCTTT
CASSPAGHTEAFF
>TRBJ2-7|.|.|TRBV29-1
TGCAGCGTTGATGCGGGAGAGCAGTACTTC
CSVDAGEQYF
>TRBJ2-6|.|.|TRBV15
TGTGCCACCAGCAGAGTGAGCTCTGGGGCCAACGTCCTGACTTTC
CATSRVSSGANVLTF
>TRBJ2-7|TRBD2|.|TRBV5-1
TGCGCCAGCAGCTTCGGACTAGCGGGAGGGCCCAGAGAGCAGTACTTC
CASSFGLAGGPREQYF
>TRBJ2-7|TRBD2|.|TRBV27
TGTGCCAGCGCTTACATGGGGAGGGAGAACGAGCAGTACTTC
CASAYMGRENEQYF
>TRBJ2-7|TRBD1|.|TRBV29-1
TGCAGCGTGGGAATCCGGACAGGGCTATACGAGCAGTACTTC
CSVGIRTGLYEQYF
>TRBJ2-7|.|.|TRBV3-1/TRBV3-2
TGTGCCAGCAGCCAGGGAGGGGGATCGGTCTACGAGCAGTACTTC
CASSQGGGSVYEQYF
>TRBJ2-7|.|.|TRBV11-2
TGTGCCAGCAGCCCACAGGGAAGCGAGCAGTACTTC
CASSPQGSEQYF
>TRBJ1-3|.|.|TRBV28
TGTGCCAGCACCACGGGCGCGCGGGAAAACACCATATATTTT
CASTTGARENTIYF
>TRBJ2-7|.|.|TRBV28
TGTGCCAGCACGCGCGGACAGTCCTACGAGCAGTACTTC
CASTRGQSYEQYF
>TRBJ2-2|.|once|TRBV7-8
TGTGCCAGCAGCTTAGGCTCTAGCGCGAACACCGGGGAGCTGTTTTTT
CASSLGSSANTGELFF
>TRBJ1-2|.|.|TRBV29-1
TGCAGCGTTGAGCAGGGCTTGATTGGCTACACCTTC
CSVEQGLIGYTF
>TRBJ2-2|TRBD1|.|TRBV18
TGTGCCAGCTCACCACCGGACAGGTGGAACACCGGGGAGCTGTTTTTT
CASSPPDRWNTGELFF
>TRBJ2-7|.|.|TRBV3-1/TRBV3-2
TGTGCCAGCAGCTCCAAGTTAGTCCAAGCACCGGGAGATTCGTACGAGCAGTACTTC
CASSSKLVQAPGDSYEQYF
>TRBJ2-5|.|medium-sized|TRBV27
TGTGCCAGCAGTGCTGAGGGGGAGGGATTAGAGACCCAGTACTTC
CASSAEGEGLETQYF
>TRBJ2-1|TRBD2|.|TRBV7-2
TGTGCCAGCACCGGACTAGCGGGGGGGCCTGGAGAGCAGTTCTTC
CASTGLAGGPGEQFF
>TRBJ1-1|.|.|TRBV30
TGTGCCTGGAGTCGGGGGAACATGAACACTGAAGCTTTCTTT
CAWSRGNMNTEAFF
>TRBJ2-1|.|.|TRBV3-1/TRBV3-2
TGTGCCAGCAGCCCCAAATGGGGGCAGGATGAGCAGTTCTTC
CASSPKWGQDEQFF
>TRBJ2-2|TRBD2|few|TRBV5-4
TGTGCCAGCAGCTTAAGGACTAGCGGTAACACCGGGGAGCTGTTTTTT
CASSLRTSGNTGELFF
>TRBJ2-5|.|.|TRBV7-2
TGTGCCAGCAGCTCAGGGCAGGCCTTGGGGGAGACCCAGTACTTC
CASSSGQALGETQYF
>TRBJ2-2|TRBD1|.|TRBV5-1
TGCGCCAGCAGCATTGGGGACAGGGGACCCACCGGGGAGCTGTTTTTT
CASSIGDRGPTGELFF
>TRBJ1-3|.|once|TRBV10-3
TGTGCCATCAGTGGCCTGGGGCTTGGACAAGGCGGAAACACCATATATTTT
CAISGLGLGQGGNTIYF
>TRBJ1-5|.|.|TRBV2
TGTGCCAGCAGGCGCGCACAGGGTAAGGGCAATCAGCCCCAGCATTTT
CASRRAQGKGNQPQHF
>TRBJ1-6|.|.|TRBV6-2/TRBV6-3
TGTGCCAGCAGCGTAATTTCCTATAATTCACCCCTCCACTTT
CASSVISYNSPLHF
>TRBJ2-7|.|.|TRBV5-4
TGTGCCAGCAGCCTAACAGGTTCAGGCGAGCAGTACTTC
CASSLTGSGEQYF